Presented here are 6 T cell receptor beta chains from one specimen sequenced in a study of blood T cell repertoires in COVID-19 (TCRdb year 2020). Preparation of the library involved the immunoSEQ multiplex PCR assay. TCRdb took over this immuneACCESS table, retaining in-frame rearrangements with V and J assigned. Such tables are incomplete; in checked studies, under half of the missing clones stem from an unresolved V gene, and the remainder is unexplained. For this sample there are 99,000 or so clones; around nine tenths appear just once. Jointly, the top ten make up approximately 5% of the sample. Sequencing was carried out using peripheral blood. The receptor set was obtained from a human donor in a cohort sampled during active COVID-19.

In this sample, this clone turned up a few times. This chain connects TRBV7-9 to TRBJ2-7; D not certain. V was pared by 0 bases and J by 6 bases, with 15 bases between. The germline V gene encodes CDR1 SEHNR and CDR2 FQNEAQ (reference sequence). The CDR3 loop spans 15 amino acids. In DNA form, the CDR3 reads TGTGCCAGCAGCTTAGCCTTCGTTGACATGGGCGAGCAGTACTTC. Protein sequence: CASSLAFVDMGEQYF. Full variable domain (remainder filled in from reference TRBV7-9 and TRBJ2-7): DTGVSQNPRHKITKRGQNVTFRCDPISEHNRLYWYRQTLGQGPEFLTYFQNEAQLEKSRLLSDRFSAERPKGSFSTLEIQRTEQGDSAMYLCASSLAFVDMGEQYFGPGTRLTVT.

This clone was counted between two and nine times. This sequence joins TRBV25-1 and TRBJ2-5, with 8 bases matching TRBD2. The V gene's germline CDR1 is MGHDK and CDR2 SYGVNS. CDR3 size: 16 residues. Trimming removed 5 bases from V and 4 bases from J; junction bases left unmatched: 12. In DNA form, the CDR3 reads TGTGCCAGCAGTCCCCACGGGACTAGTCGGTTAGAGACCCAGTACTTC. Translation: CASSPHGTSRLETQYF.

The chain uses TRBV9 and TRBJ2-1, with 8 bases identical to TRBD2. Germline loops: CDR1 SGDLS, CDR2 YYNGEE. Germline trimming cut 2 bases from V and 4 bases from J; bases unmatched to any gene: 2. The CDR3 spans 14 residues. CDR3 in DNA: TGTGCCAGCAGCGTCAGCGGGGGATACAATGAGCAGTTCTTC. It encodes CASSVSGGYNEQFF.

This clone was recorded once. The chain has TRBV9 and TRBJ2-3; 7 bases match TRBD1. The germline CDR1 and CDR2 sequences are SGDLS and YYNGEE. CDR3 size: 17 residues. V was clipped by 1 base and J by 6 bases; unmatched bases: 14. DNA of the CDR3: TGTGCCAGCAGCGTATCGGCCCGCAGAACACAGGGGGATACGCAGTATTTT. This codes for CASSVSARRTQGDTQYF.

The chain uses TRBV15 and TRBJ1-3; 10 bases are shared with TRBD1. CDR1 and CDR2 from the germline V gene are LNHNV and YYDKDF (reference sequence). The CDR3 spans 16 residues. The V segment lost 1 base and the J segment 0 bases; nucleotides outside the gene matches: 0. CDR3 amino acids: CATSRGDRGSGNTIYF. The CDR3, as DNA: TGTGCCACCAGCAGAGGGGACAGGGGCTCTGGAAACACCATATATTTT. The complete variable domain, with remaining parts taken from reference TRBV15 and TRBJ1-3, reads DAMVIQNPRYQVTQFGKPVTLSCSQTLNHNVMYWYQQKSSQAPKLLFHYYDKDFNNEADTPDNFQSRRPNTSFCFLDIRSPGLGDTAMYLCATSRGDRGSGNTIYFGEGSWLTVV.

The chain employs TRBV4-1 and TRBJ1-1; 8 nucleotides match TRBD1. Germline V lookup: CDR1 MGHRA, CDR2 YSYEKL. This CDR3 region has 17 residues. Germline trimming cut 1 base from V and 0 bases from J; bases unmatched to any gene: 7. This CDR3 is CASSQGGTGALNTEAFF. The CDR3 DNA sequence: TGCGCCAGCAGCCAAGGGGGGACAGGAGCATTGAACACTGAAGCTTTCTTT.